This T cell receptor (beta chain) was sequenced for a study of blood T cell repertoires in COVID-19 (dated by TCRdb to about 2020). Study-wide context: Samples from collaborators originated in the United States, Italy and Spain and spanned both the acute and convalescent phases of COVID-19. The material from the prospective study consisted of cDNA or gDNA derived from T cells, B-cell-depleted T cells, or PBMCs. The dataset comprised deeply sampled blood TCRbeta repertoires from subjects exposed to, actively infected with, or recovered from COVID-19. The repertoires were released in a freely available public database intended as a resource for research on the immune response to SARS-CoV-2. The samples were drawn from two sources: the first 160 participants of the ongoing ImmuneRACE study, and 1,254 subjects contributed by 6 global collaborators. A de-identified subject ID, COVID-19 status, age in years and sex were almost always included in the sample metadata. Where available, HLA class I and class II types were obtained from metadata supplied by the sample provider rather than from assay-based typing. The full study reports these points: The quantity of clinical and demographic metadata differed by source and by participant and was supplied without curation.

A remark on this clone: No antigen is known for it. Nothing much larger sits one base from this clone, and base qualities are not available.

TCRbeta CDR3 regions were amplified from genomic DNA by means of the immunoSEQ Assay, a bias-controlled multiplex PCR. Concerning the study's data processing: The number of nucleated cells in each sample was estimated from the amplification of reference gene primers within the assay. To quantify the absolute abundance of each unique TCRbeta CDR3 rearrangement, sequence reads were collapsed and filtered. For each sample, productive Simpson clonality was calculated as the square root of Simpson's diversity index over productive rearrangements. As stored in TCRdb, this immuneACCESS dataset retains in-frame rearrangements with V and J assigned. A fraction of the clones does not appear; measured against another copy, unresolved V genes explain less than half of the discrepancy, and the remainder lacks a known reason. That table furnishes V, J and clone size, whereas the DNA furnished D and trimming. This sample is represented by 130,000 or so clones; roughly 84% of them were singletons. More than 1.2% of the sample is taken by the ten largest.

Trimming removed 4 bases from V and 10 bases from J; the gene matches leave 16 bases unexplained. Reading the germline V gene gives CDR1 SGHVS and CDR2 FQNEAQ. From cysteine to phenylalanine, the CDR3 is 17 amino acids long. Only CDR3 DNA remains: 51 bases, in frame from the first base. Collaborating institutions collected whole blood in K2EDTA tubes following their own protocols. Collaborator samples were shipped for TCRbeta analysis as frozen whole blood, isolated PBMCs, or DNA extracted from either sample type. This receptor was obtained from a man in his sixties with acute or convalescent COVID-19. Sequencing was done on a sample of peripheral blood. The sequence is built from TRBV7-8 and TRBJ2-1; TRBD2 lines up with 10 middle nucleotides. The CDR3 protein is CASSSPLLAGGPEEQFF. The DNA sequence is TGTGCCAGCAGCTCCCCCCTATTAGCGGGAGGCCCGGAAGAGCAGTTCTTC.